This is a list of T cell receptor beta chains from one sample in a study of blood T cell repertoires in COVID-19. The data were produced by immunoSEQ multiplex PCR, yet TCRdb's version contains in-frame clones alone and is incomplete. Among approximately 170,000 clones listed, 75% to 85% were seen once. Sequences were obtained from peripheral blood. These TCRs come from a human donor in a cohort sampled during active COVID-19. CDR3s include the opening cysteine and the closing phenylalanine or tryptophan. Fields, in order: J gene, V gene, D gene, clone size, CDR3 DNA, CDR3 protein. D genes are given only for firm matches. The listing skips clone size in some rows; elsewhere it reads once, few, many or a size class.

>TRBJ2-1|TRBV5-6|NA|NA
TGTGCCAGCAGCTTTCAGGACAATGAGCAGTTCTTC
CASSFQDNEQFF
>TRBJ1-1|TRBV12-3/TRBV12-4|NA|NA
TGTGCCAGCAGTTTTCAACAGAGTGGAGCTTTCTTT
CASSFQQSGAFF
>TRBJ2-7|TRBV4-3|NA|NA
TGCGCCAGCAGCCAAACCTCGGGATACTACGAGCAGTACTTC
CASSQTSGYYEQYF
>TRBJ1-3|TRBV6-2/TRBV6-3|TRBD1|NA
TGTGCCAGCAGCCCTGCCGGACAGGGATCTACTACTGGAAACACCATATATTTT
CASSPAGQGSTTGNTIYF
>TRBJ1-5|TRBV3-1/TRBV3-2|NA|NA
TGTGCCAGCAGCCAGGGAGGATATAGCAATCAGCCCCAGCATTTT
CASSQGGYSNQPQHF
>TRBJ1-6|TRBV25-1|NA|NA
TGTGCCAGCAGACCGGACGGCACTAGGTCACCCCTCCACTTT
CASRPDGTRSPLHF
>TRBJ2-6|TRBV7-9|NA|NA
TGTGCCAGCAGCTTGGGCACTGGGGCCAACGTCCTGACTTTC
CASSLGTGANVLTF
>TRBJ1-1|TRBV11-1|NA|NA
TGTGCCAGCAGCTTAGACGGGAACACTGAAGCTTTCTTT
CASSLDGNTEAFF
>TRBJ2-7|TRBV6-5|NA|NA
TGTGCCAGCAGAAGCCAGGGGTTCACCTACGAGCAGTACTTC
CASRSQGFTYEQYF
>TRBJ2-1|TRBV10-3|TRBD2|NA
TGTGCCATCAGTGAGAGAGCTAGCGGGGGGTCAAGGGAGCAGTTCTTC
CAISERASGGSREQFF
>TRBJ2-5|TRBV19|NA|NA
TGTGCCAGTACCTCTGGGGGCAGGGGAGAGACCCAGTACTTC
CASTSGGRGETQYF
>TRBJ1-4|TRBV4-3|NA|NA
TGCGCCAGCAGCCCACGAGGAGGGAATGAAAAACTGTTTTTT
CASSPRGGNEKLFF
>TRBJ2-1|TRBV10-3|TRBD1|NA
TGTGCCATCAGTGGTTCTGGGACAGGGACGTACAATGAGCAGTTCTTC
CAISGSGTGTYNEQFF
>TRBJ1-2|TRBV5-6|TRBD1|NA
TGTGCCAGCAGCTTGGAGGCAGGGGGACTGTGGTATGGCTACACCTTC
CASSLEAGGLWYGYTF
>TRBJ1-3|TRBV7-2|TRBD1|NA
TGTGCCAGCAGCTCCCCGACAGGGGGCCCTGGAAACACCATATATTTT
CASSSPTGGPGNTIYF
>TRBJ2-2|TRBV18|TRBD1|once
TGTGCCAGCTCACCTCGGACAGGGGACACCGGGGAGCTGTTTTTT
CASSPRTGDTGELFF
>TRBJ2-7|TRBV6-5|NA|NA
TGTGCATCCGATAAGGGGCAAATCTACGAGCAGTACTTC
CASDKGQIYEQYF
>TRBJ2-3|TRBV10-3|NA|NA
TGTGCCATCATGGGCGTAATGTACACAGATACGCAGTATTTT
CAIMGVMYTDTQYF
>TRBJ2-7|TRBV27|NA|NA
TGTGCCAGCAGTTTACAGGGGACCCTATACGAGCAGTACTTC
CASSLQGTLYEQYF
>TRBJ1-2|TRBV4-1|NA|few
TGCGCCAGCAGCCAACCGGACTATGGCTACACCTTC
CASSQPDYGYTF
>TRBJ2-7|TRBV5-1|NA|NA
TGCGCCAGCAGCTTGATAAGTCAGGGCTACGAGCAGTACTTC
CASSLISQGYEQYF
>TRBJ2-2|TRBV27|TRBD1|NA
TGTGCCAGCGGAAACAGGGGGCGCCAGGGATCGACCGGGGAGCTGTTTTTT
CASGNRGRQGSTGELFF
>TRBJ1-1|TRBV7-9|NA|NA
TGTGCCAGCAGCTTAGGAGGAATTAACACTGAAGCTTTCTTT
CASSLGGINTEAFF
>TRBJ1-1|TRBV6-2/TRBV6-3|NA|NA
TGTGCCAGCAGCCATACTTTAGGGGGCACTGAAGCTTTCTTT
CASSHTLGGTEAFF
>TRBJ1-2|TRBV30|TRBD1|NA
TGTGCCTGGAGTCCACTAGGACAGGGAGAAGATTATGGCTACACCTTC
CAWSPLGQGEDYGYTF
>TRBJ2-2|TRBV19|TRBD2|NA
TGTGCCACCGACGGGGGGAGAGGGGCCGGGGAGCTGTTTTTT
CATDGGRGAGELFF
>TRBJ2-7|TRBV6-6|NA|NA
TGTGCCAGCAGTTACTCGGAACTAGCCCTTCGGTACGAGCAGTACTTC
CASSYSELALRYEQYF
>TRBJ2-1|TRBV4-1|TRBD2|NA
TGCGCCAGCAGCCAAGCCCCGGGTAGCGGGAGGGGGAATGAGCAGTTCTTC
CASSQAPGSGRGNEQFF
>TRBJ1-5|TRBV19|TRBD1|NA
TGTGCCAGTAGTGTTCACCTAGACAGGGGAGGCGGTCAGCCCCAGCATTTT
CASSVHLDRGGGQPQHF
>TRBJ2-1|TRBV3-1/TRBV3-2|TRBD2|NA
TGTGCCAGCAGCCAAGCCAGCGGGCGAGAGCCGGGAGGAAGGTACAATGAGCAGTTCTTC
CASSQASGREPGGRYNEQFF
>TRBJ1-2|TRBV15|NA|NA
TGTGCCACCAGCACGTACTCCCAACTGGAGGGGAACGGCTACACCTTC
CATSTYSQLEGNGYTF
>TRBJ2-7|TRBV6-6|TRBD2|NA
TGTGCCAGCCGAAATGCGGGGGATCCCTACGAGCAGTACTTC
CASRNAGDPYEQYF
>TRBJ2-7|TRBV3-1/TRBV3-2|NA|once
TGTGCCAGCACGCGCGGAGACGCGGGGGAGCAGTACTTC
CASTRGDAGEQYF
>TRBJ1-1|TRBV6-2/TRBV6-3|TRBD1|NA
TGTGCCAGCAGTTTCAACCAGGGGGGTTTGACTTTCTTT
CASSFNQGGLTFF
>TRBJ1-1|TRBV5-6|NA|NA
TGTGCCAGCAGCTTGGCCGGAGCTTATAACACTGAAGCTTTCTTT
CASSLAGAYNTEAFF
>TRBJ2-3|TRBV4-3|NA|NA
TGCGCCAGCAGCCAAGGGTCAGGAAGCACAGATACGCAGTATTTT
CASSQGSGSTDTQYF
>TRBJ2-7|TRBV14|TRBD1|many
TGTGCCAGCAGCCATACAGGACAGGGCGGCGACGAGCAGTACTTC
CASSHTGQGGDEQYF
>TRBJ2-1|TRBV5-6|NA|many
TGTGCCAGCAGCCTTTACAATGAGCAGTTCTTC
CASSLYNEQFF
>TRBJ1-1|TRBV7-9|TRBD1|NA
TGTGCCAGCAGCCCACCGAGGCACAGGGGGGACACTGAAGCTTTCTTT
CASSPPRHRGDTEAFF
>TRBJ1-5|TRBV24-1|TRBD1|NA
TGTGCCACCAGTACGCGAGGGACAGGGGATCAGCCCCAGCATTTT
CATSTRGTGDQPQHF
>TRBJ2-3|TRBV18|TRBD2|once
TGTGCCAGCTCACCTACTAGCGGAGCTAGCACAGATACGCAGTATTTT
CASSPTSGASTDTQYF
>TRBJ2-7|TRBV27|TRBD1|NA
TGTGCCAGCAGTTTTGGACAGGGGGCTTTGAGAGAGCAGTACTTC
CASSFGQGALREQYF
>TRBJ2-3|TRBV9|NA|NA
TGTGCCAGCAGCGAGGGGGGGCAGGCAACAGATACGCAGTATTTT
CASSEGGQATDTQYF
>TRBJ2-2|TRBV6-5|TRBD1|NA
TGTGCCAGCAGGGGACAGGGGTGGACCGGGGAGCTGTTTTTT
CASRGQGWTGELFF
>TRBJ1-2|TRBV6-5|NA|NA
TGTGCCAGCAGTTACGATCGTAGACATATTGGAGGCTACACCTTC
CASSYDRRHIGGYTF
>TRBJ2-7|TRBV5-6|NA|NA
TGTGCCAGCAGCTTGACCTTCGGCGAGCAGTACTTC
CASSLTFGEQYF
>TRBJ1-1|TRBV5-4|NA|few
TGTGCCAGCAGGCCGCAGTTATCCGCGGGCACTGAAGCTTTCTTT
CASRPQLSAGTEAFF
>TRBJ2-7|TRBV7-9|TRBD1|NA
TGTGCCAGCAGCTTAGCGGACAGGGCCTACGAGCAGTACTTC
CASSLADRAYEQYF
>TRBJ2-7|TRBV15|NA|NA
TGTGCCACCAGCAGAGAGGAAGAGGGTTCGGAGCAGTACTTC
CATSREEEGSEQYF
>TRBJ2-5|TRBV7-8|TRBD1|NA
TGTGCCAGCAGCTTAGAGAGGGGGCTAGAAGAGACCCAGTACTTC
CASSLERGLEETQYF
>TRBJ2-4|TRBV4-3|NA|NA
TGCGCCAGCAGCCAAGAGGTGGGACAACGGCGGGAAAACATTCAGTACTTC
CASSQEVGQRRENIQYF
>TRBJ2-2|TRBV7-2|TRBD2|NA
TGTGCCAGCAGCTACGCTGCGGGGGGCACCGGGGAGCTGTTTTTT
CASSYAAGGTGELFF
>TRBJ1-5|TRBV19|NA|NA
TGTGCCACTAATGGTGGGCAGGGCTATCAGCCCCAGCATTTT
CATNGGQGYQPQHF
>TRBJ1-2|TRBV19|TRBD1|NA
TGTGCCAGTAGCTACAGGGGGCGCAGGTATGGCTACACCTTC
CASSYRGRRYGYTF